These 29 T cell receptor beta chains originate from one sample sequenced in a study of shared clonotypes between healthy human individuals. Here immunoSEQ multiplex PCR was the method, and the copy in TCRdb shows in-frame clones only, minus some. This table has approximately 1.5 million clones, approximately 98.5% appearing once. The sequenced sample was naive CD4+ T cells sorted from blood. The subset: CD45RA+ positively selected. The receptors were gathered from a man younger than 45 in good health.

The chain combines TRBV19 with TRBJ2-3; 7 positions match TRBD2. This CDR3 has 13 residues. V lost 7 bases, J lost 1 base, and 2 bases stayed unmatched. Germline-derived CDR1 and CDR2 are LNHDA and SQIVND (reference sequence). This CDR3 is CASTGLGTDTQYF. CDR3 DNA sequence: TGTGCCAGTACCGGACTAGGCACAGATACGCAGTATTTT.

The rearrangement links TRBV28 to TRBJ2-7; the match to TRBD1 covers 7 bases. V was clipped by 6 bases and J by 3 bases; unmatched bases: 5. CDR3 length: 13 residues. Germline CDR1 reads MDHEN; CDR2 reads SYDVKM. The CDR3 DNA sequence: TGTGCCAGCAGAAGAAGACAGGGCTACGAGCAGTACTTC. Translation gives CASRRRQGYEQYF.

The rearrangement uses TRBV18 and TRBJ1-1; tentatively, D is TRBD1 (5 bases). This CDR3 region has 15 residues. The germline gives CDR1 KGHSH, CDR2 LQKENI. Between the trimmed V and J ends, which lost 6 bases and 0 bases, there was a span of 14 bases. CDR3 protein: CASSPRQTMNTEAFF. The CDR3 bases are TGTGCCAGCTCGCCTCGACAGACAATGAACACTGAAGCTTTCTTT.

The rearrangement links TRBV5-4 to TRBJ2-7; 11 bases match TRBD2. From germline, CDR1 is SGHNT and CDR2 YYREEE (reference sequence). V shed 1 base, J shed 0 bases, and the junction held 0 bases outside the gene matches. The CDR3 loop spans 15 amino acids. The CDR3 sequence: CASSLTSGSSYEQYF. The CDR3 region has the DNA TGTGCCAGCAGCTTGACTAGCGGGAGCTCCTACGAGCAGTACTTC. The full variable domain, with the rest looked up from reference TRBV5-4 and TRBJ2-7, is ETGVTQSPTHLIKTRGQQVTLRCSSQSGHNTVSWYQQALGQGPQFIFQYYREEENGRGNFPPRFSGLQFPNYSSELNVNALELDDSALYLCASSLTSGSSYEQYFGPGTRLTVT.

The chain carries TRBV5-1 and TRBJ2-7, with 10 bases fitting TRBD1. This CDR3 region has 15 residues. The V gene's germline CDR1 is SGHRS and CDR2 YFSETQ. J gave up 6 bases and V 4 bases, and 10 bases lay outside the gene matches. DNA of the CDR3: TGCGCCAGCAGCCCCGACAGGGGGCGCCGCGGCGAGCAGTACTTC. Translated, it gives CASSPDRGRRGEQYF.

This clone has only one observation. This chain joins TRBV11-2 and TRBJ2-7; 8 bases are a match to TRBD2. V lost 1 base, J lost 7 bases, and 6 bases stayed unmatched. The germline gives CDR1 SGHAT, CDR2 FQNNGV. The CDR3 is 14 amino acids. The CDR3 loop reads CASSLAGGAREQYF. In nucleotides, the CDR3 is TGTGCCAGCAGCTTAGCGGGAGGGGCGAGGGAGCAGTACTTC.

This chain joins TRBV29-1 and TRBJ2-5; D unresolved. CDR1 is SQVTM, CDR2 ANQGSEA, per germline. The CDR3 runs to 12 residues. Trimming took 6 bases from V and 2 from J, leaving 10 bases between them. The CDR3 DNA is TGCAGCGTCCCAAAAGGGCAAGAGACCCAGTACTTC. This gives the protein CSVPKGQETQYF.

This clone was seen once. The CDR3 is CASSDREQYF. The DNA of the CDR3 is TGTGCCAGCAGCGACCGCGAGCAGTACTTC. The chain combines TRBV28 with TRBJ2-7; D is undetermined. This CDR3 has 10 amino acids. CDR1 and CDR2 from the germline V gene are MDHEN and SYDVKM. Trimming removed 6 bases from V and 6 bases from J, with 6 bases in between.

The chain couples TRBV28 to TRBJ2-6, with a weak D call TRBD1 (5 bases). The CDR3 spans 16 residues. Germline values: CDR1 MDHEN, CDR2 SYDVKM. Trimming cost V 5 bases and J 6 bases, with 17 bases left between them. CDR3 residues: CASSPKGDTLANVLTF. The CDR3 bases are TGTGCCAGCAGTCCGAAAGGGGATACCTTGGCCAACGTCCTGACTTTC.

This chain connects TRBV5-1 to TRBJ2-7, with D hard to call. The germline V gene has CDR1 SGHRS and CDR2 YFSETQ. Trimming left V 5 bases short and J 3 bases short, with 9 bases between. The CDR3 covers 12 residues. The CDR3 sequence: CASRSGVYEQYF. The DNA for the CDR3 is TGCGCCAGCAGGAGTGGGGTCTACGAGCAGTACTTC. Filled out from reference TRBV5-1 and TRBJ2-7, the complete variable domain reads KAGVTQTPRYLIKTRGQQVTLSCSPISGHRSVSWYQQTPGQGLQFLFEYFSETQRNKGNFPGRFSGRQFSNSRSEMNVSTLELGDSALYLCASRSGVYEQYFGPGTRLTVT.

V and J are TRBV5-4 and TRBJ2-2, with D possibly matching TRBD2 (6 bases). The germline V gene encodes CDR1 SGHNT and CDR2 YYREEE (reference sequence). V was clipped by 1 base and J by 6 bases, with 7 bases between them. The CDR3 has 13 residues. The CDR3 loop is CASSLRLAGELFF. CDR3 bases: TGTGCCAGCAGCTTGAGACTAGCCGGGGAGCTGTTTTTT. The entire variable domain, with the rest obtained from reference TRBV5-4 and TRBJ2-2, is as follows: ETGVTQSPTHLIKTRGQQVTLRCSSQSGHNTVSWYQQALGQGPQFIFQYYREEENGRGNFPPRFSGLQFPNYSSELNVNALELDDSALYLCASSLRLAGELFFGEGSRLTVL.

With respect to this clone: Germline and junction disagree at one end, which may indicate a read error. J is TRBJ2-1 and V is TRBV28; 7 nucleotides agree with TRBD1. Germline values: CDR1 MDHEN, CDR2 SYDVKM. CDR3 length: 20 amino acids. The CDR3 loop is CASRRSSLEWVAGGDGSVLF. CDR3 DNA: TGTGCCAGTCGCCGCAGCAGTTTAGAGTGGGTGGCAGGGGGAGATGGTTCGGTGCTCTTC.

Only one count was recorded for this clone. V and J are TRBV28 and TRBJ1-2; D uncertain. Germline V gives CDR1 MDHEN, CDR2 SYDVKM. The CDR3 length is 14 residues. Deletions cut 3 bases from V and 6 bases from J, with 14 bases between. The CDR3 reads CASSFSRLANGYTF. The CDR3 region has the DNA TGTGCCAGCAGTTTCAGCAGGTTGGCAAATGGCTACACCTTC.

The chain combines TRBV7-3 with TRBJ1-1; D might be TRBD1 (6 bases). Deletions cut 5 bases from V and 4 bases from J, with 17 bases between. This CDR3 has 15 amino acids. Germline assignment: CDR1 SGHTA and CDR2 FQGTGA. DNA for the CDR3: TGTGCCAGCAGCGGCAACAGGGTAAGTAGCACTGAAGCTTTCTTT. Translating it yields CASSGNRVSSTEAFF. Supplemented by reference TRBV7-3 and TRBJ1-1, the full variable domain reads GAGVSQTPSNKVTEKGKYVELRCDPISGHTALYWYRQSLGQGPEFLIYFQGTGAADDSGLPNDRFFAVRPEGSVSTLKIQRTERGDSAVYLCASSGNRVSSTEAFFGQGTRLTVV.

This chain joins TRBV10-1 and TRBJ2-7, with a tentative D call TRBD1 (7 bases). Germline loops: CDR1 WNHNN, CDR2 SYGVQD (reference sequence). The V end was cut by 3 bases, the J end by 6 bases, with 12 bases between. CDR3 length equals 13 residues. This CDR3 is CASSDYRGGEQYF. For the CDR3, the DNA is TGCGCCAGCAGTGATTACAGGGGAGGCGAGCAGTACTTC.

This chain connects TRBV5-4 to TRBJ2-3, with D perhaps matching TRBD1 (5 bases). Looked up from germline, CDR1 is SGHNT and CDR2 is YYREEE (reference sequence). Between the trimmed V and J ends, which lost 1 base and 1 base, there was a span of 13 bases. The CDR3 sequence is 16 residues long. The CDR3, as DNA: TGTGCCAGCAGCTTGTCACCCACAGGAGGCACAGATACGCAGTATTTT. Translating it yields CASSLSPTGGTDTQYF.

The chain uses TRBV6-1 and TRBJ2-7, with D possibly matching TRBD2 (6 bases). The CDR3 has 14 residues. Germline values: CDR1 MNHNS, CDR2 SASEGT. V lost 6 bases to trimming and J lost 0 bases, with 12 bases between them. CDR3 coding DNA: TGTGCCAGCAGCGTGGGACTTCCCTCCTACGAGCAGTACTTC. This translates into CASSVGLPSYEQYF.

The V and J genes are TRBV2 and TRBJ1-1, with D possibly TRBD1 on 6 matching bases. The germline CDR1 and CDR2 sequences are SNHLY and FYNNEI. There are 13 residues in the CDR3. The V and J ends lost 6 bases and 1 base respectively, with 9 bases between them. The CDR3 region has the DNA TGTGCCAGCAGGGACAGACAGAACACTGAAGCTTTCTTT. As protein: CASRDRQNTEAFF.

The chain employs TRBV27 and TRBJ2-7; no clear D gene. This CDR3 region has 10 residues. V was trimmed by 7 bases and J by 2 bases, leaving 3 bases between them. Germline lookup yields CDR1 MNHEY and CDR2 SMNVEV (reference sequence). CDR3 protein: CASTPYEQYF. CDR3 bases: TGTGCCAGCACTCCCTACGAGCAGTACTTC.

The chain couples TRBV5-1 to TRBJ2-5; D not certain. V was trimmed by 2 bases and J by 5 bases, leaving 7 bases between them. Germline values: CDR1 SGHRS, CDR2 YFSETQ. This CDR3 comprises 12 residues. The CDR3 sequence: CASSFDWETQYF. The CDR3 DNA sequence: TGCGCCAGCAGCTTTGATTGGGAGACCCAGTACTTC.

The chain carries TRBV27 and TRBJ2-4; D may correspond to TRBD1 or TRBD2 (6 bases each). Germline-derived CDR1 and CDR2 are MNHEY and SMNVEV (reference sequence). CDR3 length: 15 residues. Trimming cost V 3 bases and J 0 bases, with 9 bases left between them. DNA for the CDR3: TGTGCCAGCAGTTTTGGGGGGCTAGCCAAAAACATTCAGTACTTC. Translation gives CASSFGGLAKNIQYF.

Worth noting for this clone: This sample also contains other DNA sequences that code for the same CDR3. The gene calls are TRBV20-1 and TRBJ2-7; D remains ambiguous. Germline V gene lookup returns CDR1 DFQATT and CDR2 SNEGSKA (reference sequence). This CDR3 comprises 11 residues. V was trimmed by 3 bases and J by 3 bases, leaving 6 bases between them. The CDR3 nucleotides are TGCAGTGCTAGGGACCTCTACGAGCAGTACTTC. It specifies CSARDLYEQYF.

With regard to this clone: The sample holds other DNA sequences that translate to the same CDR3. The chain couples TRBV4-3 to TRBJ2-5; D gene ambiguous. The length of the CDR3 is 12 residues. Germline V CDR1 and CDR2: LGHNA, YSLEER. The V and J ends lost 0 bases and 5 bases respectively, with 4 bases between them. The CDR3 sequence is CASSQDRETQYF. CDR3 nucleotides: TGCGCCAGCAGCCAAGATCGGGAGACCCAGTACTTC.

The rearrangement links TRBV5-1 to TRBJ1-5; D is ambiguous. The length of the CDR3 is 15 residues. V was shortened by 0 bases and J by 1 base, with 8 bases between the two germline ends. Germline V gene lookup returns CDR1 SGHRS and CDR2 YFSETQ. The CDR3 DNA sequence: TGCGCCAGCAGCTTGGATGTGGGCAGCAATCAGCCCCAGCATTTT. It specifies CASSLDVGSNQPQHF.

The chain carries TRBV6-5 and TRBJ2-7, with TRBD1 matching 9 bases. CDR3 length equals 13 residues. Germline-derived CDR1 and CDR2 are MNHEY and SVGAGI. V lost 6 bases, J lost 3 bases, and 3 bases stayed unmatched. The CDR3 nucleotides read TGTGCCAGCAGAGGGACAGGGTACTACGAGCAGTACTTC. Encoded protein: CASRGTGYYEQYF.

The chain links TRBV21-1 to TRBJ2-7; the table's D gene call, TRBD1, was not cross checked with the DNA. TRBV21-1 is designated a pseudogene. The CDR3 sequence is 17 residues long. The CDR3 loop reads CASRLGYTTDQTYEQYF. In nucleotides, the CDR3 is TGTGCCAGCAGACTCGGGTACACGACAGACCAAACCTACGAGCAGTACTTC.

V usage is TRBV10-3 and J usage is TRBJ2-2; 10 bases are a match to TRBD1. The trim removed 9 bases at V and 4 bases at J, leaving 5 bases unmatched. The CDR3 covers 14 residues. Germline assignment: CDR1 ENHRY and CDR2 SYGVKD. CDR3 amino acids: CAIGRDRGTGELFF. DNA for the CDR3: TGTGCCATAGGAAGGGACAGGGGCACCGGGGAGCTGTTTTTT.

The gene calls are TRBV19 and TRBJ2-1; no clear D gene. V lost 8 bases to trimming and J lost 9 bases, with 17 bases between them. CDR1 and CDR2 from the germline V gene are LNHDA and SQIVND (reference sequence). The CDR3 is 13 amino acids. The CDR3 loop is CASSPVGNTEQFF. CDR3 coding DNA: TGTGCCAGTTCCCCCGTGGGGAACACTGAGCAGTTCTTC.

J is TRBJ2-3 and V is TRBV5-1; possibly TRBD2 for D (5 bases). This CDR3 has 13 residues. Trimming left V 4 bases short and J 4 bases short, with 10 bases between. Germline loops: CDR1 SGHRS, CDR2 YFSETQ. The CDR3 reads CASSNPGSDTQYF. DNA for the CDR3: TGCGCCAGCAGCAACCCGGGGTCAGATACGCAGTATTTT.